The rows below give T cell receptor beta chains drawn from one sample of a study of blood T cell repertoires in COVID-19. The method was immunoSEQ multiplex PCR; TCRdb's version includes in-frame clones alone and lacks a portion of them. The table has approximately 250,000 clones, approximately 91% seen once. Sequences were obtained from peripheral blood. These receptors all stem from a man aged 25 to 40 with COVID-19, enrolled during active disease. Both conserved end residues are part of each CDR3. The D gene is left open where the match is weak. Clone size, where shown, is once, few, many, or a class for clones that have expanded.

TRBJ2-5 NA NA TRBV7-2 TGTGCCAGCAGCTTAACCGGTATTAGGGGGTCCCAGTACTTC CASSLTGIRGSQYF
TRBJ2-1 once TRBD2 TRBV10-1 TGCGCCAGCAGTGATTCTGCGGGGGTTGTCTACAATGAGCAGTTCTTC CASSDSAGVVYNEQFF
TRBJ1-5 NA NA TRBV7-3 TGTGCCAGCAGCTTAAGGCACCCTAGCAATCAGCCCCAGCATTTT CASSLRHPSNQPQHF
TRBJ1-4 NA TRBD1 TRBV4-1 TGCGCCAGCAGCCCGCCGGGACAGGGGAATGAAAAACTGTTTTTT CASSPPGQGNEKLFF
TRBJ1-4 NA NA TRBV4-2 TGTGCCAGCAGCCCTTCTGTGGGGAGAGACGATGAAAAACTGTTTTTT CASSPSVGRDDEKLFF
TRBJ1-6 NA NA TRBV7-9 TGTGCCAGCAGCGTGGACGGCGGGAGTTCACCCCTCCACTTT CASSVDGGSSPLHF
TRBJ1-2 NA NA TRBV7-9 TGTGCCAGCAGCTGGGGACATCGGGCTGGGGGCTACACCTTC CASSWGHRAGGYTF
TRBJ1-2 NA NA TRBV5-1 TGCGCCAGCAGCCCCGGGACTCCTGACCTCTATGGCTACACCTTC CASSPGTPDLYGYTF
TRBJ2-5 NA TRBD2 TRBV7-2 TGTGCCAGCAGCTTCCAGACTAGCGTGGGAGTAGAGACCCAGTACTTC CASSFQTSVGVETQYF
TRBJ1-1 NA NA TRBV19 TGTGCCAGTAGTATCGGTCGGAACACTGAAGCTTTCTTT CASSIGRNTEAFF
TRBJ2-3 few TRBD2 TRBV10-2 TGCGCCAGCAGTGAACGCGGGGGGGCCACAGATACGCAGTATTTT CASSERGGATDTQYF
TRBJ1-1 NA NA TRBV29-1 TGCAGCGTTGAAGGTGAAACAGGGAAGAACACTGAAGCTTTCTTT CSVEGETGKNTEAFF
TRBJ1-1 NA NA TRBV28 TGTGCCAGCAGCCATACCCCAGGGCGAAGGATGATGAACACTGAAGCTTTCTTT CASSHTPGRRMMNTEAFF
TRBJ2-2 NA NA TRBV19 TGTGCCAGTAGTATTTCCGGTAACACCGGGGAGCTGTTTTTT CASSISGNTGELFF
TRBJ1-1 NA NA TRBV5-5 TGTGCCAGCAGCTCGGGGGGTTTCAACACTGAAGCTTTCTTT CASSSGGFNTEAFF
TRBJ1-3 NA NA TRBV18 TGTGCCAGCTCACCACTTTCCACAGGACGGCGCTCTGGAAACACCATATATTTT CASSPLSTGRRSGNTIYF
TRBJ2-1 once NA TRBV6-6 TGTGCCAGCAGTTACTCAGGCGGGGGCCAGCGGGCTCAGTTCTTC CASSYSGGGQRAQFF
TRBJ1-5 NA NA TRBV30 TGTGCCTGGAGTCAAAGGGGGGGGCGAGCCAATCAGCCCCAGCATTTT CAWSQRGGRANQPQHF
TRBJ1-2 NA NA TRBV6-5 TGTGCCAGCAGGAACAGCTATGGCTACACCTTC CASRNSYGYTF
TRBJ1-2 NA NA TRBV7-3 TGTGCCAGCAGCTTAACGGTATCCAGGGTGGATGGCTACACCTTC CASSLTVSRVDGYTF
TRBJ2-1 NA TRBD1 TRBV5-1 TGCGCCAGCACTTTCGGGACAGGGAAATCCAATGAGCAGTTCTTC CASTFGTGKSNEQFF
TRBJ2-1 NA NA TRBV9 TGTGCCAGCAGCCCCGAGACTAGTTACGGTGCCTACAATGAGCAGTTCTTC CASSPETSYGAYNEQFF
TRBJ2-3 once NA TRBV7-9 TGTGCCAGCAGCCCCCTGGCGGGGAGCACAGATACGCAGTATTTT CASSPLAGSTDTQYF
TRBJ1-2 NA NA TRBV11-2 TGTGCCAGCAGCTTCGGAGGGAACTATGGCTACACCTTC CASSFGGNYGYTF
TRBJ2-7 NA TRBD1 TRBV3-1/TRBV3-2 TGTGCCAGCAGCCACCGGGACAGCGCCTACGAGCAGTACTTC CASSHRDSAYEQYF
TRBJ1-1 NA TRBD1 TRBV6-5 TGTGCCAGCAGTCTGACAGGGCTAGACACTGAAGCTTTCTTT CASSLTGLDTEAFF
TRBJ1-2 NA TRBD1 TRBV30 TGTGCCTGGAGTACTCAAACAGGGGGGGGCCCCTATGGCTACACCTTC CAWSTQTGGGPYGYTF
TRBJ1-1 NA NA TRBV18 TGTGCCAGCTCACCACGCAGTGAAGCTTTCTTT CASSPRSEAFF
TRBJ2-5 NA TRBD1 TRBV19 TGTGCCAGCCAAGCGACGAGACAGGGGAACCAAGAGACCCAGTACTTC CASQATRQGNQETQYF
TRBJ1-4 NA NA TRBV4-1 TGCGCCAGCAGCTTTACAGGGAGGGAACTGTTTTTT CASSFTGRELFF
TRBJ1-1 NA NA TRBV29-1 TGCAGCGTTGAGTTCGGGAACACTGAAGCTTTCTTT CSVEFGNTEAFF
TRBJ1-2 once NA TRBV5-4 TGTGCCAGCAGCTTGGGTCTCTGGGGCAGTTCCCATGGCTACACCTTC CASSLGLWGSSHGYTF
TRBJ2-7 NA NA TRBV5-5 TGTGCCAGCAGCTTGGCCAGGGACTACGAGCAGTACTTC CASSLARDYEQYF
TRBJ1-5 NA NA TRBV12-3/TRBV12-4 TGTGCCAGCAGTTTAAATACAGCCGTCTTTCGGCATTTT CASSLNTAVFRHF
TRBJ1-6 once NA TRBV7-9 TGTGCCAGCAGCTTAGTACCCGCCAGGGATAATTCACCCCTCCACTTT CASSLVPARDNSPLHF
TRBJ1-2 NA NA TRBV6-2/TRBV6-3 TGTGCCAGCAGTTATACCTCGGGGGGAAGCGGCTACACCTTC CASSYTSGGSGYTF
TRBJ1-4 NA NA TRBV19 TGTGCCAGTTGGAGGGATGGTGAAAAACTGTTTTTT CASWRDGEKLFF
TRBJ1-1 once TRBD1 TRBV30 TGTGCCTGGAGTCTACAGGGGGGGACTGAAGCTTTCTTT CAWSLQGGTEAFF
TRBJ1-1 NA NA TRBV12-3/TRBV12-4 TGTGCCAGCAGTTGGGGCAGATCAAAAGCTTTCTTT CASSWGRSKAFF
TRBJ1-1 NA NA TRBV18 TGTGCCAGCTCACCACCGGGAGGGGATGGGGCTTTCTTT CASSPPGGDGAFF
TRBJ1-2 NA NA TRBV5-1 TGCGCCAGCAGCGGGCAGGGGAACTATGGCTACACCTTC CASSGQGNYGYTF
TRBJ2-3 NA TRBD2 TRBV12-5 TGTGCTAGTGGTTTGGTAGGGGCCGTATTAGCGGGGGGTAGCACAGATACGCAGTATTTT CASGLVGAVLAGGSTDTQYF
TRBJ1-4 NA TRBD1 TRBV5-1 TGCGCCAGCAGCTTTATGAGACAGGGAAGTTTAAACGAAAAACTGTTTTTT CASSFMRQGSLNEKLFF
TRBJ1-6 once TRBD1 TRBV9 TGTGCCAGCAGCGCTGACGGCCCGACAGGGTCACCCCTCCACTTT CASSADGPTGSPLHF
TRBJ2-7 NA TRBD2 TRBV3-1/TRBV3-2 TGTGCCAGCAGCCAAGTGGTAGCGGGGGGCCTCTACGAGCAGTACTTC CASSQVVAGGLYEQYF
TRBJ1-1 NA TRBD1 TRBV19 TGTGCCAGTAGGTTTCAGGACAGGGATGGAACTGAAGCTTTCTTT CASRFQDRDGTEAFF
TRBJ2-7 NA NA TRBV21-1 TGTGCCAGCAGCAAAGGAATCAGCTACGAGCAGTACTTC CASSKGISYEQYF
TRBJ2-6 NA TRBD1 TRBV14 TGTGCCAGCAGCGCCCGCGCAGGGGGTATTACTGCCGGGGCCAACGTCCTGACTTTC CASSARAGGITAGANVLTF
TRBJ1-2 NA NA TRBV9 TGTGCCAGCAGCAAGCTGACAGACCCCTATGGCTACACCTTC CASSKLTDPYGYTF
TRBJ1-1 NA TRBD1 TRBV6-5 TGTGCCAGCAGGGGACCGGGACAGGGGGCGAGAGCTTTCTTT CASRGPGQGARAFF
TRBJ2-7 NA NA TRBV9 TGTGCCAGCAGCGTAAGTGGGGCGACCCTGCTGGGGGAGCAGTACTTC CASSVSGATLLGEQYF
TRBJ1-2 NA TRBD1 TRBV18 TGTGCCAGCTCACTCGTCCTGACCGGGACAGACTATGGCTACACCTTC CASSLVLTGTDYGYTF
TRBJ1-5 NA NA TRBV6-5 TGTGCCAGCAGGCCCCAGGGGAATAGCAATCAGCCCCAGCATTTT CASRPQGNSNQPQHF
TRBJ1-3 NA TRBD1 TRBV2 TGTGCCAGCAGTCAAGGACAGGGCGACAACACCATATATTTT CASSQGQGDNTIYF
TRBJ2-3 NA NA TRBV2 TGTGCCAGCAGTTATCTCCTCAGAAGCACAGATACGCAGTATTTT CASSYLLRSTDTQYF
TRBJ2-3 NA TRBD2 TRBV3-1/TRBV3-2 TGTGCCAGCAGCCAAGTAACTAGCGGGGACACAGATACGCAGTATTTT CASSQVTSGDTDTQYF
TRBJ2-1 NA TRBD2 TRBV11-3 TGTGCCAGCAGCTCTCTATTAGTCGGGGGGGCGAGTGAGCAGTTCTTC CASSSLLVGGASEQFF
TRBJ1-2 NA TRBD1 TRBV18 TGTGCCAGCTCACCGGGACAGTCTACTAACTATGGCTACACCTTC CASSPGQSTNYGYTF
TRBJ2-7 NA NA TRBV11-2 TGTGCCAGCAGCTTACATCCGGGACAAGACTACGAGCAGTACTTC CASSLHPGQDYEQYF